Shown below are 17 T cell receptor beta chains from a single sample sequenced in a study of beta chain features in type 1 diabetes. Sequencing targeted expressed TCRB transcripts, as all isolated RNA had been reverse transcribed. Using immunoSEQ multiplex PCR, the repertoire was profiled, and TCRdb retains in-frame clones only, with some absent. The sample yields more than 350,000 clones, over 9.5% seen once. Material: naive CD4+ T cells from blood. These TCRs come from a woman younger than 35 in good health.

This sequence joins TRBV14 and TRBJ2-2; TRBD1 is a possible D gene (5 bases). Germline CDR1 is SGHDN and CDR2 is FVKESK. V lost 3 bases, J lost 0 bases, and 5 bases lay in between. The CDR3 spans 14 residues. This CDR3 reads CASSHRANTGELFF. DNA for the CDR3: TGTGCCAGCAGCCACAGGGCGAACACCGGGGAGCTGTTTTTT.

The CDR3, as DNA: TGTGCTAGTGGTTTGGTGATGTGGGGCATGGAGACAGGGTATAGCAATCAGCCCCAGCATTTT. It is translated as CASGLVMWGMETGYSNQPQHF. This chain links TRBV12-5 with TRBJ1-5; TRBD1 matches 7 bases. The CDR3 covers 21 residues. J was trimmed by 0 bases and V by 0 bases; bases with no gene match: 17. The germline CDR1 and CDR2 sequences are LGHNT and FRNRAP. Drawing the rest from reference TRBV12-5 and TRBJ1-5, the complete variable domain is DARVTQTPRHKVTEMGQEVTMRCQPILGHNTVFWYRQTMMQGLELLAYFRNRAPLDDSGMPKDRFSAEMPDATLATLKIQPSEPRDSAVYFCASGLVMWGMETGYSNQPQHFGDGTRLSIL.

This chain uses TRBV4-3 with TRBJ1-1, with 7 bases lining up with TRBD1. V was clipped by 4 bases and J by 3 bases; unmatched bases: 8. This CDR3 is built from 15 residues. The germline gives CDR1 LGHNA, CDR2 YSLEER. CDR3 residues: CASSRQQGRDTEAFF. DNA of the CDR3: TGCGCCAGCAGCCGCCAACAGGGGAGGGACACTGAAGCTTTCTTT.

This clone was detected a few times. The V gene is TRBV7-9, the J gene TRBJ2-7; 9 bases are shared with TRBD1. This CDR3 comprises 14 residues. Losses at the gene ends were 1 base for V and 5 bases for J; bases not matched to a gene: 3. Germline assignment: CDR1 SEHNR and CDR2 FQNEAQ (reference sequence). Here the CDR3 reads CASSLDGTGNEQYF. Here the CDR3 DNA reads TGTGCCAGCAGCTTAGATGGGACAGGGAACGAGCAGTACTTC.

The V gene is TRBV7-9, the J gene TRBJ1-4; no clear D. V shed 0 bases and J shed 0 bases, with 8 bases lying between them. The CDR3 is made up of 16 amino acids. CDR1 is SEHNR and CDR2 is FQNEAQ in the germline V gene (reference sequence). In DNA, the CDR3 is TGTGCCAGCAGCTTAGCCCCAAAGGCAACTAATGAAAAACTGTTTTTT. It specifies CASSLAPKATNEKLFF.

V is TRBV9 and J is TRBJ2-3, with 9 nucleotides matching TRBD2. In germline, CDR1 is SGDLS, CDR2 YYNGEE. V lost 0 bases, J lost 2 bases, and 4 bases stayed unmatched. This CDR3 is built from 16 residues. The CDR3 reads CASSVALAGTTDTQYF. The CDR3 coding sequence is TGTGCCAGCAGCGTAGCGCTAGCGGGAACCACAGATACGCAGTATTTT.

The chain joins TRBV7-9 to TRBJ2-3, with a possible D match to TRBD1 (5 bases). Germline CDR1 is SEHNR and CDR2 is FQNEAQ (reference sequence). The V and J ends lost 6 bases and 6 bases respectively, with 19 bases between them. The CDR3 contains 15 residues. The CDR3 here is CASRPDSIRADTQYF. CDR3 bases: TGTGCCAGCAGACCCGACAGTATCAGGGCGGATACGCAGTATTTT.

The V call is TRBV2, the J call TRBJ2-5; 8 nucleotides match TRBD1. V shed 10 bases and J 5 bases; nucleotides not matched to a gene: 6. Germline V gene data show CDR1 as SNHLY and CDR2 as FYNNEI. This CDR3 region has 12 residues. CDR3 nucleotide sequence: TGTGCCACCGAGGGACAGGAGGAGACCCAGTACTTC. Amino acids: CATEGQEETQYF.

The chain carries TRBV5-4 and TRBJ2-5; possibly TRBD1 for D (5 bases). The CDR3 extends over 15 amino acids. The germline V gene encodes CDR1 SGHNT and CDR2 YYREEE (reference sequence). The V and J ends lost 4 bases and 4 bases respectively, with 17 bases between them. This chain's CDR3 is CASSRLTDSLETQYF. In DNA form, the CDR3 reads TGTGCCAGCAGCCGCCTGACAGATTCCTTAGAGACCCAGTACTTC.

The V and J genes are TRBV9 and TRBJ1-1; a weak D match, TRBD1 (5 bases). Trimming cost V 4 bases and J 0 bases, with 10 bases left between them. CDR1 and CDR2 (germline): SGDLS, YYNGEE. This CDR3 region has 14 residues. The CDR3 region has the DNA TGTGCCAGCAGCTCATCGGACATGAACACTGAAGCTTTCTTT. Amino acid sequence: CASSSSDMNTEAFF.

V and J are TRBV5-6 and TRBJ2-1; weak D call: TRBD1 (5 bases). The CDR3 length is 16 residues. Trimming took off 2 bases at V and 5 bases at J, with 17 bases between the two ends. Germline V CDR1 and CDR2: SGHDT, YYEEEE. CDR3 sequence (DNA): TGTGCCAGCAGCTTTCCCAGAAGGCTGGGGCACAATGAGCAGTTCTTC. It codes for CASSFPRRLGHNEQFF.

This clone was counted between two and nine times. The V and J genes are TRBV7-9 and TRBJ2-4; 8 bases match TRBD1. This CDR3 is 18 amino acids long. CDR1 is SEHNR and CDR2 is FQNEAQ in the germline V gene (reference sequence). V shed 2 bases and J 3 bases; nucleotides not matched to a gene: 12. DNA of the CDR3: TGTGCCAGCAGCTTATTAGGTGTATCGACAGGGGACAAAAACATTCAGTACTTC. Translation gives CASSLLGVSTGDKNIQYF.

This sequence joins TRBV11-2 and TRBJ2-6; D remains unclear. The CDR3 loop spans 15 amino acids. Germline V gene sequence: CDR1 SGHAT, CDR2 FQNNGV. V was pared by 6 bases and J by 0 bases, with 9 bases between. The CDR3 spells CASRTRGSGANVLTF. In DNA form, the CDR3 reads TGTGCCAGCAGAACGAGAGGCTCTGGGGCCAACGTCCTGACTTTC.

This clone occurred a few times. The rearrangement uses TRBV21-1 and TRBJ2-3. TRBV21-1 is a listed pseudogene. The CDR3 covers 12 residues. The CDR3 DNA sequence: TGTGCCAGCAGCCCCAATAGGGATACGCAGTATTTT. Protein: CASSPNRDTQYF.

This clone occurred a few times. The genes are TRBV10-3 and TRBJ1-1, with D tentatively TRBD1 (5 bases). V lost 8 bases and J 6 bases, leaving 13 bases between the germline ends. Germline V gene data show CDR1 as ENHRY and CDR2 as SYGVKD. CDR3 size: 12 residues. Here the CDR3 reads CAIGGDPAEAFF. The CDR3 DNA is TGTGCCATCGGGGGGGATCCCGCTGAAGCTTTCTTT.

This clone was found a few times. J is TRBJ2-3 and V is TRBV19; perhaps TRBD1 as D (5 bases). Germline values: CDR1 LNHDA, CDR2 SQIVND (reference sequence). This CDR3 comprises 14 residues. Deletions cut 4 bases from V and 3 bases from J, with 11 bases between. CDR3 DNA: TGTGCCAGTAGTAGTCAAGGGGCAACAGATACGCAGTATTTT. The encoded protein is CASSSQGATDTQYF.

V gene TRBV6-1 combines with J gene TRBJ2-5, with unresolved D. The CDR3 totals 16 residues. Germline V lookup: CDR1 MNHNS, CDR2 SASEGT. The V gene lost 2 bases and the J gene lost 0 bases, with 13 bases spanning the gap. The CDR3 sequence is CASSESRSSYQETQYF. The CDR3 DNA is TGTGCCAGCAGTGAATCAAGGAGCAGCTACCAAGAGACCCAGTACTTC.